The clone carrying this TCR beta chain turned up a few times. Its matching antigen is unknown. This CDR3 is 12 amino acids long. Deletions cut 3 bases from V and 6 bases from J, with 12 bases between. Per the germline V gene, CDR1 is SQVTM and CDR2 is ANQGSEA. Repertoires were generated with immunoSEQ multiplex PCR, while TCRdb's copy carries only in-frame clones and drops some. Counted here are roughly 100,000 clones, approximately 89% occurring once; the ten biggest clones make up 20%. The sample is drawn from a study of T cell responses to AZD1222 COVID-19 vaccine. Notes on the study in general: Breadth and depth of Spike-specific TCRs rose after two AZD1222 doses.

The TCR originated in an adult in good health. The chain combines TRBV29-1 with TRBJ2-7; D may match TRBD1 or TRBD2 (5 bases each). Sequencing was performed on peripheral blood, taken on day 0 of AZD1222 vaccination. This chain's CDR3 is CSVEWGSSEQYF. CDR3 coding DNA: TGCAGCGTTGAGTGGGGGAGTTCCGAGCAGTACTTC.